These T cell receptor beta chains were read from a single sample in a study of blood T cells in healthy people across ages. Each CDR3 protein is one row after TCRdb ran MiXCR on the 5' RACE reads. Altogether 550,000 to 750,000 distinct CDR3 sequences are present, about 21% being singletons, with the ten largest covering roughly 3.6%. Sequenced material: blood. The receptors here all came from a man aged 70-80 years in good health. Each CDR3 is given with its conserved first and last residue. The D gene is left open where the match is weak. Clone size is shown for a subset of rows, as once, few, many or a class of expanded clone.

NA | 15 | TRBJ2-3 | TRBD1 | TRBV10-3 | CAIKTGAGGGDTQYF | TGTGCCATCAAGACCGGGGCAGGGGGCGGAGATACGCAGTATTTT
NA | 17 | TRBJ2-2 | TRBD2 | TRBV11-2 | CASSLGGLAVYTGELFF | TGTGCCAGCAGCTTAGGGGGACTAGCGGTATACACCGGGGAGCTGTTTTTT
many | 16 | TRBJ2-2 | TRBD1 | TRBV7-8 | CASSLAGTGILGELFF | TGTGCCAGCAGCTTAGCTGGGACAGGGATTTTAGGGGAGCTGTTTTTT
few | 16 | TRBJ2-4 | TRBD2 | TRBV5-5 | CASSWTSGSAKNIQYF | TGTGCCAGCAGCTGGACTAGCGGGAGTGCCAAAAACATTCAGTACTTC
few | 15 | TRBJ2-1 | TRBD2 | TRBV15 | CATSSPGLAGHEQFF | TGTGCCACCAGCTCACCGGGACTAGCGGGCCATGAGCAGTTCTTC
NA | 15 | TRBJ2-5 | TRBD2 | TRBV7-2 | CASSRSGRGYNEQLF | TGTGCCAGCAGCCGTAGCGGGAGGGGCTACAATGAGCAGCTCTTC
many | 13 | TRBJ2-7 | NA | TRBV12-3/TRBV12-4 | CASSSSQGHEQYF | TGTGCCAGCAGTTCAAGCCAGGGACACGAGCAGTACTTC
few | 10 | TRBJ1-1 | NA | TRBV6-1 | CASSEARAFF | TGTGCCAGCAGTGAAGCTCGGGCTTTCTTT
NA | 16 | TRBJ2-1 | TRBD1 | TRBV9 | CASSVELGQGLSNQFF | TGTGCCAGCAGCGTAGAATTGGGACAGGGTTTGAGTAACCAGTTCTTC
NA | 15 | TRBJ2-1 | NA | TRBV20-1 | CSAFIFSGDYNEQFF | TGCAGTGCCTTTATATTCAGCGGAGACTACAATGAGCAGTTCTTC
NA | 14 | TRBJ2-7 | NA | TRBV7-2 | CASSFPKSSYEQYF | TGTGCCAGCAGCTTCCCTAAAAGCTCCTACGAGCAGTACTTC
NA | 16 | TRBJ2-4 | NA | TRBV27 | CASSPLTSLAKNIQYF | TGTGCCAGCAGTCCCCTAACCTCTCTAGCCAAAAACATTCAGTACTTC
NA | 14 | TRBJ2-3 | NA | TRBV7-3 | CASSYGGAVGTQYF | TGTGCCAGCAGCTACGGAGGGGCCGTGGGTACGCAGTATTTT
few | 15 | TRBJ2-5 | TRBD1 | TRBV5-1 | CASSLTGTGWETQYF | TGCGCCAGCAGCTTAACCGGGACAGGGTGGGAGACCCAGTACTTC
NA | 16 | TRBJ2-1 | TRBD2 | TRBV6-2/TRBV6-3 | CASRLRGGEVYNEQFF | TGTGCCAGCAGGCTCCGCGGGGGGGAGGTCTACAATGAGCAGTTCTTC
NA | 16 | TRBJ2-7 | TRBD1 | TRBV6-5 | CASSYSQGQGAYEQYF | TGTGCCAGCAGTTACTCGCAAGGCCAGGGGGCCTACGAGCAGTACTTC
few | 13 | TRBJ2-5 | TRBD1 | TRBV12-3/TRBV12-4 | CASSNRGRETQYF | TGTGCCAGCTCAAACAGGGGGCGAGAGACCCAGTACTTC
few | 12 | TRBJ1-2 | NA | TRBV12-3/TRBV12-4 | CASSSWSDGYTF | TGTGCCAGCAGTTCATGGTCTGATGGCTACACCTTC
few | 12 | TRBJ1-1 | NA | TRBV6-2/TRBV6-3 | CASSRPRAEASF | TGTGCCAGCAGCCGCCCCCGCGCTGAAGCTTCCTTT
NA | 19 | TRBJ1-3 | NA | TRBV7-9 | CASSLGLGRGEISGNTVYF | TGTGCCAGCAGCTTAGGCTTGGGCAGGGGCGAAATTTCTGGAAACACCGTATATTTT
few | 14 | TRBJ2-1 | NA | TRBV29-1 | CCVEDPRGYNEQFF | TGCTGCGTTGAAGATCCCCGGGGATACAATGAGCAGTTCTTC
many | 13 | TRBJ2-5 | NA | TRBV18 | CASSPSTQETQYF | TGTGCCAGCTCACCATCAACTCAAGAGACCCAGTACTTC
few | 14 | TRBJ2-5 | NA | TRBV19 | CASSITNSQETQYF | TGTGCCAGTAGTATAACCAACAGCCAAGAGACCCAGTACTTC
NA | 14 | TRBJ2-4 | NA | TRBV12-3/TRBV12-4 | CASSSTGISDIQYF | TGTGCCAGCAGTTCCACAGGGATTTCGGACATTCAGTACTTC
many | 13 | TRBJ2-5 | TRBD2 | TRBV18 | CASSLGLEETQYF | TGTGCCAGCTCACTGGGACTAGAAGAGACCCAGTACTTC
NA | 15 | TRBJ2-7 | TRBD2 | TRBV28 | CASSLLSGNSYEQYF | TGTGCCAGCAGTTTACTTAGCGGGAATTCCTACGAGCAGTACTTC
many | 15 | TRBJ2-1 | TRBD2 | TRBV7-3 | CASTIRGLAGETQFF | TGTGCCAGCACTATCAGAGGACTAGCGGGAGAAACGCAGTTCTTC
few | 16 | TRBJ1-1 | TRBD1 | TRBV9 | CASSTSPHAGGTEAFF | TGTGCCAGCAGCACAAGCCCCCACGCAGGGGGCACTGAAGCTTTCTTT
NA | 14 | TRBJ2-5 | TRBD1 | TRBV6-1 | CASNGQGRGETQYF | TGTGCCAGCAACGGACAGGGAAGGGGGGAGACCCAGTACTTC
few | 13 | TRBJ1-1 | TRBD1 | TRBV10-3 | CAISRDRMGEAFF | TGTGCCATAAGCCGGGACAGGATGGGTGAAGCTTTCTTT
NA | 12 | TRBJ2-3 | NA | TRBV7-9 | CASKGITDTQYF | TGTGCCAGCAAGGGAATCACAGATACGCAGTATTTT
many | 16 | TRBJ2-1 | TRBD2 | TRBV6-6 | CASSSRLAGAYNEQFF | TGTGCCAGCAGTTCCAGACTAGCGGGCGCTTACAATGAGCAGTTCTTC
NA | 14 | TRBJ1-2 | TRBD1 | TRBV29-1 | CSVERQGTGNGYTF | TGCAGCGTTGAAAGACAAGGGACAGGGAATGGCTACACCTTC
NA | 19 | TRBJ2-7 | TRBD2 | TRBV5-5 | CASSRGTSGSIVLFREQYF | TGTGCCAGCAGCCGCGGGACTAGCGGGAGTATAGTTCTCTTTAGGGAGCAGTACTTC
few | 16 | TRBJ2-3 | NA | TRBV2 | CASSDSDIKSTDTQYF | TGTGCCAGCAGTGATTCCGACATCAAAAGCACAGATACGCAGTATTTT
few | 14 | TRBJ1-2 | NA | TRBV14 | CASSQGGQDYGYTF | TGTGCCAGCAGCCAAGGGGGGCAGGACTATGGCTACACCTTC
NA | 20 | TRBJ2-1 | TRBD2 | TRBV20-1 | CSARALNRETSGSFYNEQFF | TGCAGTGCTAGAGCCCTGAACCGTGAGACTAGCGGGAGTTTCTACAATGAGCAGTTCTTC
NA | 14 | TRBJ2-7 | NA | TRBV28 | CASSLEGVNYEQYF | TGTGCCAGCAGTTTAGAGGGAGTAAACTACGAGCAGTACTTC
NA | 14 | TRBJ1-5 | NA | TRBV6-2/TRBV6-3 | CASSYDGGNQPQHF | TGTGCCAGTAGTTATGACGGGGGCAATCAGCCCCAGCATTTT
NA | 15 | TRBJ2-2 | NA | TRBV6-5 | CASRAGTTNTGELFF | TGTGCCAGCAGAGCCGGGACGACGAACACCGGGGAGCTGTTTTTT
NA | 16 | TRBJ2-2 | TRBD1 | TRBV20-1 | CSARDIDREYTGELFF | TGCAGTGCTAGAGATATCGACAGGGAGTACACCGGGGAGCTGTTTTTT
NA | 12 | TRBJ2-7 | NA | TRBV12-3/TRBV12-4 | CASSLRTGEQYF | TGTGCCAGCAGTTTAAGGACGGGCGAGCAGTACTTC
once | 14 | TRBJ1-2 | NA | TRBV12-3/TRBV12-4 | CASSERLTNYGYTF | TGTGCCAGCAGTGAACGCCTGACTAACTATGGCTACACCTTC
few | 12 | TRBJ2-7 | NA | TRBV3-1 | CASSQESDEQYF | TGTGCCAGCAGCCAAGAAAGCGACGAGCAGTACTTC
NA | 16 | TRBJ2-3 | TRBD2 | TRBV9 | CASSVAGGTSTDTQYF | TGTGCCAGCAGCGTAGCGGGGGGGACTAGCACAGATACGCAGTATTTT
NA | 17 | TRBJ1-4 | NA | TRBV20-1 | CSARGMGWGATNEKLFF | TGCAGTGCTAGAGGGATGGGGTGGGGCGCAACTAATGAAAAACTGTTTTTT
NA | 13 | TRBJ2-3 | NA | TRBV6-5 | CASSDGGTDTQYF | TGTGCCAGCAGTGACGGAGGCACAGATACGCAGTATTTT
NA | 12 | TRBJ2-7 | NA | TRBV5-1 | CASSERRNEQYF | TGCGCCAGCAGCGAAAGGAGGAACGAGCAGTACTTC
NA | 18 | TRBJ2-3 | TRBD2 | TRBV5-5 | CASSLAPRTSGGTDTQYF | TGTGCCAGCAGCTTGGCGCCCCGGACTAGCGGAGGCACAGATACGCAGTATTTT